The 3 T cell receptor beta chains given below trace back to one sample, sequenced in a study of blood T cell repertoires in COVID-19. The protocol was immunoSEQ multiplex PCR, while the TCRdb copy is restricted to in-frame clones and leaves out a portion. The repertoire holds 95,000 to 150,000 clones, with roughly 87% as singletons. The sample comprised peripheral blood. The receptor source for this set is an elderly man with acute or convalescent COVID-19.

CDR3 amino acids: CASSPTSGGAYEQYF. For the CDR3, the DNA is TGTGCCAGCTCACCCACTAGCGGGGGGGCCTACGAGCAGTACTTC. The J gene is TRBJ2-7, the V gene TRBV18; 13 nucleotides match TRBD2. Germline values: CDR1 KGHSH, CDR2 LQKENI. Trimming cost V 3 bases and J 2 bases; bases outside gene matches: 1. The CDR3 loop spans 15 amino acids.

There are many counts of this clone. CDR3 sequence reads: CASSYIGGGQETQYF. The CDR3 coding sequence is TGTGCCAGCAGTTACATTGGGGGAGGGCAAGAGACCCAGTACTTC. This rearrangement joins TRBV6-5 to TRBJ2-5, with 7 bases identical to TRBD2. Germline trimming cut 2 bases from V and 2 bases from J; bases unmatched to any gene: 5. The length of the CDR3 is 15 residues. Germline V gives CDR1 MNHEY, CDR2 SVGAGI.

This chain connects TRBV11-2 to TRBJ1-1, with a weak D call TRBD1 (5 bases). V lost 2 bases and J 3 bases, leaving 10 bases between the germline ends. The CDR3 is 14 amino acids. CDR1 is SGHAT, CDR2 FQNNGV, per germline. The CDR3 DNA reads TGTGCCAGCAGCTTATTTCAAGGGGACACTGAAGCTTTCTTT. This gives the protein CASSLFQGDTEAFF.